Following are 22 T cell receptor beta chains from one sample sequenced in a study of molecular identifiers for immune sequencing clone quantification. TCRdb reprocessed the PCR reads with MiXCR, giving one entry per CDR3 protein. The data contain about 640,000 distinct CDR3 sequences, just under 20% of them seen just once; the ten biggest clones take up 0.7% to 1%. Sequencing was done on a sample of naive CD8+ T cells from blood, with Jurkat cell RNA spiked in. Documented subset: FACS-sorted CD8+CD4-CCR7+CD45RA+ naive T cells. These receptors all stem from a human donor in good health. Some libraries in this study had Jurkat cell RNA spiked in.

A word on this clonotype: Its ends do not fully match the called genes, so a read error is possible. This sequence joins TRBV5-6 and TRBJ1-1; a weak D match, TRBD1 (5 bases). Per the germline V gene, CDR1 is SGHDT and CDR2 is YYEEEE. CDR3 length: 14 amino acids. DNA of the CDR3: TGTGCCACATGCCGCAGGGTTTTGTGCACTGAAGCCTTCTTT. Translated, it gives CATCRRVLCTEAFF. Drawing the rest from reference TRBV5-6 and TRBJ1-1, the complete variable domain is DAGVTQSPTHLIKTRGQQVTLRCSPKSGHDTVSWYQQALGQGPQFIFQYYEEEERQRGNFPDRFSGHQFPNYSSELNVNALLLGDSALYLCATCRRVLCTEAFFGQGTRLTVV.

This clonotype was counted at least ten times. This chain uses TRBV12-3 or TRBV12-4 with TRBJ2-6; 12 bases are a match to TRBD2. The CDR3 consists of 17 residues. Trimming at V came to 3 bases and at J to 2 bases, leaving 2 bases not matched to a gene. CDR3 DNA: TGTGCCAGCAGTTTTGGACTAGCGGGAACTGGGGCCAACGTCCTGACTTTC. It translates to CASSFGLAGTGANVLTF.

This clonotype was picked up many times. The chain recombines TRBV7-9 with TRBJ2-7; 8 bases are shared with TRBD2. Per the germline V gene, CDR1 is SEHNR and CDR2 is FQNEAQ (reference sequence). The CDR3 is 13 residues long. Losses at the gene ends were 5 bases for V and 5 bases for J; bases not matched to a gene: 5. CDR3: CASSPGLVNEQYF. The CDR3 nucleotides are TGTGCCAGCAGCCCGGGACTAGTCAACGAGCAGTACTTC.

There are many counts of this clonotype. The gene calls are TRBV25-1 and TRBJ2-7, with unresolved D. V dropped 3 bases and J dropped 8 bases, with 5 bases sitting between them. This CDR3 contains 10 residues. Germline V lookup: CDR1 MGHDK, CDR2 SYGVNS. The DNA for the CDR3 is TGTGCCAGCAGTGATCACAAGCAGTACTTC. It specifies CASSDHKQYF.

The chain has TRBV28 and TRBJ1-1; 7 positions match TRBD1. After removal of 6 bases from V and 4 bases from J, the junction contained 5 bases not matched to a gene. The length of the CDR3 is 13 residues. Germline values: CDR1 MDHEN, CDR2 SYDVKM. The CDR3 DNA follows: TGTGCCAGCAGCCCCAGGGGGGTCACTGAAGCTTTCTTT. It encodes CASSPRGVTEAFF.

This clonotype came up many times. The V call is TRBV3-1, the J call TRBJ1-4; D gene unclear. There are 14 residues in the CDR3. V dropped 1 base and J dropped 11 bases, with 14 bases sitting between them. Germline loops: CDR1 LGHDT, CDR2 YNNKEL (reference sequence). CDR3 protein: CASSQGQLFGKLFF. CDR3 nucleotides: TGTGCCAGCAGCCAAGGGCAGCTTTTCGGGAAACTGTTTTTT.

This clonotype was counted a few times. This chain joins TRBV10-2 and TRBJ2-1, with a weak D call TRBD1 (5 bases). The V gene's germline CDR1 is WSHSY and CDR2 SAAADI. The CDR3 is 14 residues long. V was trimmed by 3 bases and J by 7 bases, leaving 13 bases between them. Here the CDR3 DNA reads TGCGCCAGCAGTGATTTTACAGGTCGTAATGAGCAGTTCTTC. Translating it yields CASSDFTGRNEQFF.

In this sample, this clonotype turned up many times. The CDR3 DNA reads as TGTGCCACCAGCTCCCGTTTTACTGGCAGCTCCTACGAGCAGTACTTC. It yields the protein CATSSRFTGSSYEQYF. This chain connects TRBV15 to TRBJ2-7; D remains unclear. The CDR3 sequence is 16 residues long. Germline lookup yields CDR1 LNHNV and CDR2 YYDKDF (reference sequence). Trimming left V 5 bases short and J 0 bases short, with 17 bases between.

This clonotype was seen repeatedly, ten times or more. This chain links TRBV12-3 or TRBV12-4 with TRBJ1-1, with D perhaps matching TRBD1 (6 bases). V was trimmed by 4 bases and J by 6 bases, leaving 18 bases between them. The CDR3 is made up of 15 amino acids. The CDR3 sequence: CASSSDRYSASEAFF. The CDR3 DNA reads TGTGCCAGCAGTTCCGACAGGTACTCAGCCTCTGAAGCTTTCTTT.

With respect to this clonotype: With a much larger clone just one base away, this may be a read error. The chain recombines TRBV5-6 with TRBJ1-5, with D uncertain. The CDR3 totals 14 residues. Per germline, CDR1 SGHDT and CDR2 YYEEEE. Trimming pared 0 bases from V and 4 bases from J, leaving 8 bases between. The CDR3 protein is CASSLGQRNQPQHF. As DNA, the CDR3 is TGTGCCAGCAGCTTGGGGCAGAGGAATCAGCCCCAGCATTTT.

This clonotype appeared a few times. The CDR3 protein is CASSPPVGREAEKLFF. The CDR3 bases are TGTGCCAGCAGTCCTCCGGTCGGCAGGGAGGCTGAAAAACTGTTTTTT. The V and J genes are TRBV28 and TRBJ1-4, with D possibly being TRBD1 (5 bases). The CDR3 extends over 16 amino acids. Deletions cut 5 bases from V and 7 bases from J, with 20 bases between. CDR1 is MDHEN, CDR2 SYDVKM, per germline.

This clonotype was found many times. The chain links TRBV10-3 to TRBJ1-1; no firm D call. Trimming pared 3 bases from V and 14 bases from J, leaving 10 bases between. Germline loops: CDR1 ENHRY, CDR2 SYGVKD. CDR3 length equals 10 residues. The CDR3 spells CAISDVPRFF. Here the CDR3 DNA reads TGTGCCATCAGTGACGTCCCCCGATTCTTT.

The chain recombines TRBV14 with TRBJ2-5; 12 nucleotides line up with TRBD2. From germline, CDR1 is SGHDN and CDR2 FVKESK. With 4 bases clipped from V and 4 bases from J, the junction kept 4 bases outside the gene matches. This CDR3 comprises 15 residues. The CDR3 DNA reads TGTGCCAGCAGCCCTGGGGGACTAGCGGGAGAGACCCAGTACTTC. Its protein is CASSPGGLAGETQYF.

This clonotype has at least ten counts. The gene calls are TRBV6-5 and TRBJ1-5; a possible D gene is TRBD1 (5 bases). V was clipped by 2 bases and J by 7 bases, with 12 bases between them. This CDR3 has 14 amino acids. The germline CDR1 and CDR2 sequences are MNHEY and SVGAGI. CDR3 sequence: CASSYGQGLQPQHF. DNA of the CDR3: TGTGCCAGCAGTTACGGACAAGGGTTACAGCCCCAGCATTTT.

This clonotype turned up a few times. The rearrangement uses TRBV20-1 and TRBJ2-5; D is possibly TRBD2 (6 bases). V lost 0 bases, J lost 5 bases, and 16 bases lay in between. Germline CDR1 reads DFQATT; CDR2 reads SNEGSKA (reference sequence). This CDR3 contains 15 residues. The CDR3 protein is CSARDPSGRWETQYF. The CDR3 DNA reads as TGCAGTGCTAGAGATCCCTCAGGGAGGTGGGAGACCCAGTACTTC.

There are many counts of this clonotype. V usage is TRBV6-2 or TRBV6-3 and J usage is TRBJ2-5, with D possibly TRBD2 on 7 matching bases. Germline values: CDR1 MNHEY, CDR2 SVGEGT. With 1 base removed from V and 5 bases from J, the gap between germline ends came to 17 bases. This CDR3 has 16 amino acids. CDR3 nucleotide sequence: TGTGCCAGCAGTTACTGGAGGGAGGCGGGGGCTGAGACCCAGTACTTC. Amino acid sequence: CASSYWREAGAETQYF.

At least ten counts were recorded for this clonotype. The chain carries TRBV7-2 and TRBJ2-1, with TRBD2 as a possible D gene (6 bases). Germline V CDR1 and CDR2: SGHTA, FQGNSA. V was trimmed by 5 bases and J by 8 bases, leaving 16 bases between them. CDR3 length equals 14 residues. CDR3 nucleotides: TGTGCCAGCAGCCAGAGGGACTCGTGGTATGAGCAGTTCTTC. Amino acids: CASSQRDSWYEQFF.

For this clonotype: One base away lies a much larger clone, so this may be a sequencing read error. The CDR3 loop reads CAGSYSTGVEAFF. CDR3 coding DNA: TGTGCCGGCAGTTACTCGACTGGGGTAGAAGCTTTCTTT. The chain links TRBV6-6 to TRBJ1-1; D is uncertain. The CDR3 covers 13 residues. Germline CDR1 is MNHNY and CDR2 is SVGAGI (reference sequence).

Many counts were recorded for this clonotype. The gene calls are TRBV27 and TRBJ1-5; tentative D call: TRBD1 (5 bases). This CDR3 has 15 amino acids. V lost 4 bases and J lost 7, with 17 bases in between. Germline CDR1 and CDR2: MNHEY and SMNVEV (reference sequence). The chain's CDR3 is CASSSGLVGGQPQHF. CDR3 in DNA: TGTGCCAGCAGTTCCGGGTTGGTGGGGGGACAGCCCCAGCATTTT.

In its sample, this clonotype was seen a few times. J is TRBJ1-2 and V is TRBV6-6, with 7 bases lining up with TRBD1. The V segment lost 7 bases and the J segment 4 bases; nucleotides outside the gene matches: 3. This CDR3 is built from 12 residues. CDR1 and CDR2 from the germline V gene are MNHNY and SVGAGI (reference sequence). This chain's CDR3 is CASIGGRYGYTF. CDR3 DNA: TGTGCCAGCATAGGGGGCCGCTATGGCTACACCTTC.

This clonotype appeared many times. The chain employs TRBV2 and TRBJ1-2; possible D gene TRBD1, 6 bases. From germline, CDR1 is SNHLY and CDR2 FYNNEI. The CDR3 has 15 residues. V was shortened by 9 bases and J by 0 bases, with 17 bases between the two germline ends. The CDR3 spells CASQGQQRSNYGYTF. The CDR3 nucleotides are TGTGCCAGTCAAGGACAGCAAAGATCTAACTATGGCTACACCTTC.

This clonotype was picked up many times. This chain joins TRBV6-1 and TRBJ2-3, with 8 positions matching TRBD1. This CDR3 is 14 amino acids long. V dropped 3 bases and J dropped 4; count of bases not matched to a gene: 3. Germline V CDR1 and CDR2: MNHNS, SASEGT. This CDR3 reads CASSEDRAADTQYF. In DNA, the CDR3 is TGTGCCAGCAGTGAGGACAGGGCGGCAGATACGCAGTATTTT.